One T cell receptor (beta chain) is described in this entry. The record originates from a study of blood T cell repertoires in COVID-19. In the authors' workflow: Quantification of nucleated cells was approximated via reference gene primer amplification. The assay was immunoSEQ multiplex PCR, and TCRdb's table has in-frame clones only and misses some. V and J calls and clone size are given by that table; D and trimming were obtained from the DNA. This sample has about 270,000 clones, with approximately 86% found just once. V shed 6 bases, J shed 0 bases, and the junction held 7 bases outside the gene matches. The CDR3 is 15 residues long. Germline loops: CDR1 LNHDA, CDR2 SQIVND (reference sequence).

The chain uses TRBV19 and TRBJ2-7; 8 bases agree with TRBD2. Sequencing input: peripheral blood. This receptor was identified in a woman aged 50 to 60 with active or convalescent COVID-19. The CDR3 sequence: CASSRKAGDSYEQYF. The CDR3 coding sequence is TGTGCCAGTAGCCGCAAAGCGGGAGACTCCTACGAGCAGTACTTC.